This TCR beta chain stems from a study of OX40 agonist ivuxolimab in advanced cancers. In the study overall: Clinicians treated patients with ivuxolimab, an agonistic anti-OX40 (CD134) antibody.

Sampled blood was obtained at baseline, cycle 4 day 1, and cycle 7 day 1. Findings and caveats of the study: Average numbers of expanded clones were greater in CD8+ T cells than in CD4+.

About this clone itself: What it binds is unknown.

Data came from immunoSEQ multiplex PCR; TCRdb stores just in-frame clones and leaves some out. The sample includes 32,000 or so clones, roughly 76% of them seen just once. This receptor was taken from an adult with an advanced solid tumor such as melanoma, head and neck, liver or kidney cancer. The material sequenced was CD4+ or CD8+ T cells sorted from blood, taken in a trial of the OX40 agonist ivuxolimab.

CDR3 sequence reads: CASSQYPGGAGGYTF. Written as DNA, the CDR3 is TGCGCCAGCAGCCAATACCCAGGGGGCGCTGGGGGCTACACCTTC. V gene TRBV5-1 combines with J gene TRBJ1-2; 8 bases are a match to TRBD1. The ends lost 4 bases at V and 8 bases at J; junction bases unmatched: 13. This CDR3 is built from 15 residues. Per germline, CDR1 SGHRS and CDR2 YFSETQ.